This T cell receptor beta chain was identified during a study of T-cell memory formation after mild COVID-19. Study-level information: TCR clusters were mostly confined to one donor each. Notes on the study in general: Clones that got smaller from day 15 to 85 had even CD4/CD8, while clones growing later tipped toward CD4+. The main location of contracting CD4+ clones was CM and EM, and that of contracting CD8+ clones was EMRA.

V lost 6 bases, J lost 6 bases, and 13 bases stayed unmatched. This CDR3 has 16 amino acids. Germline V gene lookup returns CDR1 DFQATT and CDR2 SNEGSKA (reference sequence). This clonotype was detected a few times. What it binds is unknown. MiXCR, applied by TCRdb to the 5' RACE reads, yields one record per CDR3 protein. The sample has 350,000 to 500,000 distinct CDR3 sequences; more than 15% are singletons. The V and J genes are TRBV20-1 and TRBJ1-6, with 8 bases that match TRBD1. This sequence originates from a man younger than 35 who had mild COVID-19 (a few samples of this study predate the infection). Cell type and time point are not known. The source material was PBMCs or a T cell subset sorted from them (not recorded which). DNA of the CDR3: TGCAGTGCAGTGGGGACAGGCATCCCCTCTAATTCACCCCTCCACTTT. Encoded protein: CSAVGTGIPSNSPLHF.